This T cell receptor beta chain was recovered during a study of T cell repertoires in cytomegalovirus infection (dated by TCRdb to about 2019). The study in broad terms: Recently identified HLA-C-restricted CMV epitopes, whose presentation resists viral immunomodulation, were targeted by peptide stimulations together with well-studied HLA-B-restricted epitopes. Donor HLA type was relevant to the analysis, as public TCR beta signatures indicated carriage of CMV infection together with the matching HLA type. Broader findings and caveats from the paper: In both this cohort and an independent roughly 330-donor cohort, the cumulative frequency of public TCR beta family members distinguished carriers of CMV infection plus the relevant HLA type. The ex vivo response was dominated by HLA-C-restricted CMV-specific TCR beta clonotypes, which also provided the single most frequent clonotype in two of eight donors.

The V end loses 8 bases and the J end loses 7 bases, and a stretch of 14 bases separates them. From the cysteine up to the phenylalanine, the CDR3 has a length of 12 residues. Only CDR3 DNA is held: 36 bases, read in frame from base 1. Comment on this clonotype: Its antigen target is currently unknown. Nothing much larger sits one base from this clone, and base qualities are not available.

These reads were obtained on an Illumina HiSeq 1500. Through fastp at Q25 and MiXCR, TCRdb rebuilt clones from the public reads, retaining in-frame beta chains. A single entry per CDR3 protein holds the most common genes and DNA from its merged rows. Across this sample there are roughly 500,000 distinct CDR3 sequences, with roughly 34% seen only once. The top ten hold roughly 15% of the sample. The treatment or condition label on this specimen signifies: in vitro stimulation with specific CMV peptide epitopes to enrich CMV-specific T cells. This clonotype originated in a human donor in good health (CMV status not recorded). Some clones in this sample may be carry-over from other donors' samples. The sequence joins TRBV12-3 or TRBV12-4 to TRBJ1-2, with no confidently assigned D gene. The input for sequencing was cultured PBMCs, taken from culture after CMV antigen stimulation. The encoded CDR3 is CASATGPGGYTF. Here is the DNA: TGTGCCAGCGCTACCGGCCCCGGTGGCTACACCTTC.